The 9 T cell receptor beta chains presented below share a single source sample, sequenced in a study of T cell responses to AZD1222 COVID-19 vaccine. Measured with immunoSEQ multiplex PCR; TCRdb has only the in-frame clones, and not every one. The sample contains 120,000 or so clones, approximately 92% of which appear only once. The material sequenced was peripheral blood, taken 28 days after the second AZD1222 dose. Receptor source: an adult who received the AZD1222 COVID-19 vaccine.

CDR3 coding DNA: TGTGCCAGCAGCTTAGGACTAGTAGCTGGGGCCAACGTCCTGACTTTC. It yields the protein CASSLGLVAGANVLTF. The chain recombines TRBV7-8 with TRBJ2-6, with a tentative D call TRBD2 (6 bases). CDR3 size: 16 residues. V lost 1 base and J lost 2, with 9 bases in between. The V gene's germline CDR1 is SGHVS and CDR2 FQNEAQ.

The chain is built from TRBV19 and TRBJ2-7, with D possibly matching TRBD1 (5 bases). Germline loops: CDR1 LNHDA, CDR2 SQIVND (reference sequence). The CDR3 is 14 residues long. V dropped 3 bases and J dropped 0 bases, with 9 bases sitting between them. CDR3 residues: CASSISGASYEQYF. The CDR3 coding sequence is TGTGCCAGTAGTATCTCTGGGGCCTCCTACGAGCAGTACTTC.

The rearrangement links TRBV5-1 to TRBJ1-1; unclear D gene. This CDR3 is 13 amino acids long. CDR1 is SGHRS, CDR2 YFSETQ, per germline. Deletions cut 4 bases from V and 7 bases from J, with 14 bases between. This CDR3 is CASSPDSVFEAFF. The CDR3 nucleotides read TGCGCCAGCAGCCCGGACTCGGTCTTTGAAGCTTTCTTT.

This chain connects TRBV5-4 to TRBJ1-3; the D gene is possibly TRBD1 (5 bases). The CDR3 contains 15 residues. Trimming cost V 0 bases and J 0 bases, with 7 bases left between them. Per the germline V gene, CDR1 is SGHNT and CDR2 is YYREEE (reference sequence). The DNA for the CDR3 is TGTGCCAGCAGCTTGGCGGGGGGCTCTGGAAACACCATATATTTT. It is translated as CASSLAGGSGNTIYF.

V and J are TRBV7-8 and TRBJ1-5, with D possibly TRBD1 on 5 matching bases. Germline loops: CDR1 SGHVS, CDR2 FQNEAQ. V was pared by 5 bases and J by 9 bases, with 8 bases between. The CDR3 is 11 amino acids. This CDR3 reads CASSITGPQHF. CDR3 coding DNA: TGTGCCAGCAGCATCACAGGGCCCCAGCATTTT.

The chain is built from TRBV27 and TRBJ2-5; the match to TRBD2 covers 9 bases. This CDR3 has 15 amino acids. V lost 5 bases to trimming and J lost 2 bases; unmatched junction nucleotides: 6. Germline CDR1 and CDR2: MNHEY and SMNVEV (reference sequence). CDR3 residues: CASSPGTSRQETQYF. CDR3 in DNA: TGTGCCAGCAGTCCCGGGACTAGCAGACAAGAGACCCAGTACTTC.

The V gene is TRBV27, the J gene TRBJ2-3, with a weak D call TRBD1 (5 bases). CDR3 length: 16 amino acids. CDR1 is MNHEY and CDR2 is SMNVEV in the germline V gene (reference sequence). V shed 2 bases and J shed 2 bases, with 14 bases lying between them. The DNA of the CDR3 is TGTGCCAGCAGTTTAGAAGGGGTCCCCTCCACAGATACGCAGTATTTT. It is translated as CASSLEGVPSTDTQYF.

V and J are TRBV2 and TRBJ1-6; a possible D gene is TRBD1 (6 bases). This CDR3 comprises 14 residues. Trimming removed 3 bases from V and 10 bases from J, with 13 bases in between. Germline V gives CDR1 SNHLY, CDR2 FYNNEI. The DNA for the CDR3 is TGTGCCAGCAGTGACGAGACAGGAGTGTCACCCCTCCACTTT. As protein: CASSDETGVSPLHF.

The CDR3 DNA reads as TGTGCCAGCAGCTTAGTGCCAGGGGGAAGGTCACCCCTCCACTTT. The encoded protein is CASSLVPGGRSPLHF. The V call is TRBV7-2, the J call TRBJ1-6; 7 bases are a match to TRBD1. Per the germline V gene, CDR1 is SGHTA and CDR2 is FQGNSA. The CDR3 length is 15 residues. The trim removed 1 base at V and 10 bases at J, leaving 7 bases unmatched.